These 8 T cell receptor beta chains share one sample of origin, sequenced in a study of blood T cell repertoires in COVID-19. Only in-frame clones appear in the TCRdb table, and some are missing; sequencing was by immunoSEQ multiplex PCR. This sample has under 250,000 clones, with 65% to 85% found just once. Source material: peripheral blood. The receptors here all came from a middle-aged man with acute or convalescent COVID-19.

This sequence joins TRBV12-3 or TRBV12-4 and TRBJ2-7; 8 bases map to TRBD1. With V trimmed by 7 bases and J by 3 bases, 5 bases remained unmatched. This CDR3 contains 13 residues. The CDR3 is CASKGQDLYEQYF. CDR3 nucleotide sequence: TGTGCCAGCAAGGGACAGGACCTCTACGAGCAGTACTTC.

DNA for the CDR3: TGCGCCAGCAGCTTGTACAGGGCTACAGATACGCAGTATTTT. This sequence encodes CASSLYRATDTQYF. The gene calls are TRBV5-1 and TRBJ2-3, with D possibly TRBD1 on 6 matching bases. The CDR3 covers 14 residues. Trimming pared 1 base from V and 3 bases from J, leaving 9 bases between. Germline assignment: CDR1 SGHRS and CDR2 YFSETQ.

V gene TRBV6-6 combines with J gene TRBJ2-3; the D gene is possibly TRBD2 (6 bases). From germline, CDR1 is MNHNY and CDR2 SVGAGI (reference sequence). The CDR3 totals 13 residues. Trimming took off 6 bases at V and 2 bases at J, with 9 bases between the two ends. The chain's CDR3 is CASSGSYTDTQYF. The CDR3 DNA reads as TGTGCCAGCAGCGGGAGCTACACAGATACGCAGTATTTT.

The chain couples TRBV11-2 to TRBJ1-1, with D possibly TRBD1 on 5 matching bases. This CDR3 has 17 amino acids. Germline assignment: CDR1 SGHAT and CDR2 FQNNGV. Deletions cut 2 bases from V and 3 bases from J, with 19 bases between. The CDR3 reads CASSLMFPGTKDTEAFF. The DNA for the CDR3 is TGTGCCAGCAGCTTAATGTTCCCAGGGACTAAGGACACTGAAGCTTTCTTT.

Here the CDR3 DNA reads TGTGCCAGCATTCCCCGTGGACTAGCGGGGGGGGGACTCACAGATACGCAGTATTTT. Translated: CASIPRGLAGGGLTDTQYF. This chain links TRBV2 with TRBJ2-3; TRBD2 matches at 15 bases. Germline CDR1 and CDR2: SNHLY and FYNNEI. This CDR3 has 19 residues. V lost 7 bases, J lost 2 bases, and 13 bases stayed unmatched.

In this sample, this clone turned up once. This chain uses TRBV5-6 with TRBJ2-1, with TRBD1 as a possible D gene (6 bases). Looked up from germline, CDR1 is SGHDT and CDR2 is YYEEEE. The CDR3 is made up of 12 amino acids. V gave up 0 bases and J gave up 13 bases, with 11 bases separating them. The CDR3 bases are TGTGCCAGCAGCTTGGGAGGGGGACCACAGTTCTTC. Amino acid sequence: CASSLGGGPQFF.

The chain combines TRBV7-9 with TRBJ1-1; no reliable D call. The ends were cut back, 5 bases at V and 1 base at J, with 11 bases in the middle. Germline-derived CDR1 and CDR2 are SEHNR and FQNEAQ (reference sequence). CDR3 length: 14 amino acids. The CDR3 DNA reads TGTGCCAGCAGCCCCGAGCCTGGGAACACTGAAGCTTTCTTT. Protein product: CASSPEPGNTEAFF.

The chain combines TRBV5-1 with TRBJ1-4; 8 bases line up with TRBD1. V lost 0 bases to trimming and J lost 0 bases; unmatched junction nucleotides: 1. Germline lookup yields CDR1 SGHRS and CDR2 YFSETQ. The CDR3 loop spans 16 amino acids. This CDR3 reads CASSLGQGTTNEKLFF. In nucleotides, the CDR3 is TGCGCCAGCAGCTTGGGACAGGGGACAACTAATGAAAAACTGTTTTTT.